The following is a T cell receptor (beta chain) sequence with its context. The data are from a study of T cells in narcolepsy. The CDR3 loop spans 14 amino acids. Germline values: CDR1 SEHNR, CDR2 FQNEAQ (reference sequence). Trimming shortened V by 6 bases and J by 6 bases, and 15 bases separated the two germline ends. Sequencing was performed with immunoSEQ multiplex PCR; in TCRdb, only in-frame clones are kept and a portion is missing. Of about 25,000 clones detected, roughly 80% appear once; the ten largest clones hold approximately 0.71%. Sequencing was carried out using CD45RA- memory CD4+ T cells from PBMCs. V gene TRBV7-9 combines with J gene TRBJ2-1, with a tentative D call TRBD2 (6 bases). The sequence was obtained from a human donor with narcolepsy. In DNA, the CDR3 is TGTGCCAGCAGTGTGGGGGGTTCGGGCAATGAGCAGTTCTTC. It specifies CASSVGGSGNEQFF. Full variable domain (missing parts from reference TRBV7-9 and TRBJ2-1): DTGVSQNPRHKITKRGQNVTFRCDPISEHNRLYWYRQTLGQGPEFLTYFQNEAQLEKSRLLSDRFSAERPKGSFSTLEIQRTEQGDSAMYLCASSVGGSGNEQFFGPGTRLTVL.